This TCR beta chain originates from a study of lymphopenia after photon versus proton radiotherapy (dated by TCRdb to between 2018 and 2021). Background on the whole study: Photon and proton radiation therapy were compared by the study for their immunological effects in patients with gastrointestinal tumors who developed high-grade lymphopenia. A cohort of approximately 20 patients with gastrointestinal tumors who received either photon or proton therapy and subsequently developed lymphopenia was included. The goal of the study was to describe how the two radiation modalities differ in their effects on the immune system. The paper as a whole reports these results and caveats: The survival association was assessed only in patients who died, and the authors presented better survival with proton therapy as a possibility rather than a demonstrated result. After the lymphocyte count nadir, oligoclonal expansion, especially of CD8+ Temra cells, was observed in photon-treated repertoires, and the drop in diversity was driven by this expansion. During treatment, patients who received proton therapy stayed relatively stable, whereas patients who received photon therapy lost naive T cells and TCR diversity and gained effector/memory populations. Across the cohort, a larger post-nadir drop in TCR diversity was inversely correlated with overall survival time among patients who died.

Libraries were made using the immunoSEQ multiplex PCR assay. T cell repertoires were profiled by deep sequencing of rearranged TCR beta loci, alongside multiparametric flow cytometry. TCRdb retrieved this table from immuneACCESS and kept in-frame rearrangements only. Not all clones are present; in checked studies, unresolved V genes account for under half, and no reason is known for the remainder. Here the sample has fewer than 25,000 clones; roughly 89% occur a single time. The ten largest make up around 10% of the sample. Trimming removed 2 bases from V and 12 bases from J, leaving 16 bases between the germline ends. Per the germline V gene (reference sequence), MNHEY is the CDR1 and SMNVEV is the CDR2. From its cysteine to its phenylalanine, the CDR3 spans 13 amino acids. Only CDR3 DNA remains: 39 bases, in frame from the first base. A word on this clone: Its antigen is not yet known. No qualities accompany the bases; no much larger clone lies one base away.

Sequenced material: peripheral blood, taken from a patient treated with proton-based radiotherapy. The rearrangement combines TRBV27 with TRBJ1-1; the D region possibly corresponds to TRBD1 (6 bases align). This receptor was identified in a man of 80 years or more with esophageal cancer. The nucleotide sequence reads as follows: TGTGCCAGCAGTTTAGCCCGCGAAACAGGGTCTTTCTTT. It encodes CASSLARETGSFF.